This TCR beta chain was obtained from a study of identical twins. Notes on the study in general: Within cord blood, abundant beta clonotypes carried fewer insertions, but memory repertoires showed no such trend. Within twin pairs, the out-of-frame alpha sequences they shared showed excess low generation probability.

Details on this clonotype: Its antigen remains unknown.

Carrying unique molecular identifiers, the cDNA also gained a universal primer site through template switching. MiXCR, run by TCRdb on the 5' RACE reads, gives a single entry per CDR3 protein. This table has some 1,600,000 distinct CDR3 sequences, under 35% appearing once. The CDR3 totals 13 residues. Germline V gene data show CDR1 as ENHRY and CDR2 as SYGVKD. The V end lost 2 bases, the J end lost 8 bases, and 12 bases lay between the germline ends. Sequenced: cord blood. The V call is TRBV10-3, the J call TRBJ1-2; no reliable D call. This clonotype was obtained from a newborn girl in good health. The CDR3 loop is CAISEGDKLGYTF. The CDR3 bases are TGTGCCATCAGTGAGGGGGATAAACTAGGCTACACCTTC.